The 30 T cell receptor beta chains below all came from one sample that was sequenced in a study of T-cell memory formation after mild COVID-19 (dated by TCRdb to 2020 to 2023). The receptor library was made with 5' RACE. The sequencing machine was an Illumina NovaSeq 6000. The public reads were reprocessed in TCRdb via fastp at Q25 and MiXCR, keeping in-frame beta chains. Rows with one shared CDR3 protein collapse into an entry with the most common genes and DNA. Counted in this sample were almost 350,000 distinct CDR3 sequences; more than 20% of them appeared once. Jointly, the top ten make up 21% of the sample. Sequencing input: PBMCs or a T cell subset sorted from them (not recorded which). The origin of the receptors is a man between 18 and 29 years old who had mild COVID-19 (a few samples of this study predate the infection). The sample titles of this study are shuffled in the database, so cell type and time point are left out; the donor was told from shared clones.

This clonotype was counted a few times. The V and J genes are TRBV4-1 and TRBJ2-7; D is perhaps TRBD2 (6 bases). Germline lookup yields CDR1 MGHRA and CDR2 YSYEKL. The germline V and J ends were trimmed by 1 base and 3 bases, with 10 bases remaining between them. The CDR3 contains 14 residues. The CDR3 nucleotides read TGCGCCAGCAGCCAAGTTGGCGGGGACTACGAGCAGTACGTC. This codes for CASSQVGGDYEQYV.

The CDR3 loop is CASSGVPGQGSYNEQFF. The CDR3 nucleotides are TGTGCCAGCAGCGGCGTCCCGGGACAGGGTTCCTACAATGAGCAGTTCTTC. V usage is TRBV7-9 and J usage is TRBJ2-1; 9 nucleotides align to TRBD1. The V and J ends lost 5 bases and 1 base, in that order; junction bases with no gene match: 9. The CDR3 is 17 amino acids. Germline assignment: CDR1 SEHNR and CDR2 FQNEAQ (reference sequence).

This clonotype was recorded a few times. V and J are TRBV29-1 and TRBJ1-2; D unresolved. The germline CDR1 and CDR2 sequences are SQVTM and ANQGSEA. The CDR3 covers 11 residues. The V gene lost 4 bases and the J gene lost 6 bases, with 9 bases spanning the gap. The CDR3 sequence: CSVARLNGYTF. The CDR3 DNA sequence: TGCAGCGTTGCTCGCCTAAATGGCTACACCTTC.

The V and J genes are TRBV6-5 and TRBJ1-1, with unresolved D. Germline V gene data show CDR1 as MNHEY and CDR2 as SVGAGI. CDR3 length: 13 residues. The ends were cut back, 1 base at V and 6 bases at J, with 9 bases in the middle. The CDR3 protein is CASSYLGWAEAFF. The CDR3 DNA follows: TGTGCCAGCAGTTACTTGGGGTGGGCTGAAGCTTTCTTT.

The sample holds a few counts of this clonotype. The V call is TRBV20-1, the J call TRBJ1-1, with 8 bases that match TRBD1. V lost 0 bases and J lost 7; bases outside the gene matches: 7. The V gene's germline CDR1 is DFQATT and CDR2 SNEGSKA (reference sequence). This CDR3 region has 14 residues. The CDR3 region has the DNA TGCAGTGCTAGAGACCTGGGACAGGTAGTTGAAGCTTTCTTT. Translation gives CSARDLGQVVEAFF.

The chain combines TRBV4-3 with TRBJ2-3, with 8 bases fitting TRBD2. Germline CDR1 and CDR2: LGHNA and YSLEER. Losses at the gene ends were 2 bases for V and 2 bases for J; bases not matched to a gene: 9. This CDR3 has 17 amino acids. CDR3 sequence reads: CASSQLPGGGLTDTQYF. CDR3 coding DNA: TGCGCCAGCAGCCAACTGCCTGGCGGGGGGCTCACAGATACGCAGTATTTT.

This clonotype was seen at least ten times. This chain uses TRBV5-1 with TRBJ2-1; D call uncertain. CDR1 is SGHRS and CDR2 is YFSETQ in the germline V gene. There are 14 residues in the CDR3. Trimming pared 1 base from V and 0 bases from J, leaving 5 bases between. For the CDR3, the DNA is TGCGCCAGCAGCTTGATTGACTCCTACAATGAGCAGTTCTTC. Protein: CASSLIDSYNEQFF. Together with reference TRBV5-1 and TRBJ2-1, the CDR3 gives the full variable domain: KAGVTQTPRYLIKTRGQQVTLSCSPISGHRSVSWYQQTPGQGLQFLFEYFSETQRNKGNFPGRFSGRQFSNSRSEMNVSTLELGDSALYLCASSLIDSYNEQFFGPGTRLTVL.

The sample holds a few counts of this clonotype. The V call is TRBV6-6, the J call TRBJ1-6, with a tentative D call TRBD1 (6 bases). V lost 6 bases, J lost 8 bases, and 11 bases lay in between. The germline gives CDR1 MNHNY, CDR2 SVGAGI (reference sequence). The CDR3 consists of 13 residues. CDR3 in DNA: TGTGCCAGCAGGACCCCAGGGGATTCACCCCTCCACTTT. Translation gives CASRTPGDSPLHF.

This clonotype was observed a handful of times. The rearrangement joins TRBV18 to TRBJ1-5; tentatively, D is TRBD1 (5 bases). V lost 1 base to trimming and J lost 4 bases, with 11 bases between them. Germline-derived CDR1 and CDR2 are KGHSH and LQKENI. There are 15 residues in the CDR3. The CDR3 DNA sequence: TGTGCCAGCTCACCACTTCAGGGTTTTAATCAGCCCCAGCATTTT. It encodes CASSPLQGFNQPQHF.

The V gene is TRBV6-6, the J gene TRBJ1-3, with a tentative D call TRBD1 (5 bases). Germline V lookup: CDR1 MNHNY, CDR2 SVGAGI (reference sequence). This CDR3 has 15 amino acids. The V gene lost 2 bases and the J gene lost 8 bases, with 16 bases spanning the gap. Written as DNA, the CDR3 is TGTGCCAGCAGTTACCCCACCGGGGCTTCGGACACCATATATTTT. Its translation: CASSYPTGASDTIYF.

This clonotype showed up just a few times. V is TRBV20-1 and J is TRBJ2-4, with D perhaps TRBD1 or TRBD2 (5 bases each). Germline assignment: CDR1 DFQATT and CDR2 SNEGSKA (reference sequence). V dropped 0 bases and J dropped 8 bases, with 11 bases sitting between them. This CDR3 has 13 amino acids. The CDR3 spells CSARDLRGDIQYF. CDR3 sequence (DNA): TGCAGTGCTAGAGATCTGAGGGGAGACATTCAGTACTTC.

The V and J genes are TRBV4-1 and TRBJ1-6; D is possibly TRBD1 (6 bases). This CDR3 contains 15 residues. Trimming removed 4 bases from V and 8 bases from J, with 15 bases in between. The germline V gene encodes CDR1 MGHRA and CDR2 YSYEKL. The CDR3 protein is CASSRQAVLDSPLHF. The CDR3 nucleotides read TGCGCCAGCAGCCGACAGGCCGTTTTAGATTCACCCCTCCACTTT.

This clonotype turned up a few times. This chain links TRBV3-1 with TRBJ2-5; D remains ambiguous. The CDR3 contains 15 residues. V was trimmed by 4 bases and J by 5 bases, leaving 17 bases between them. Germline assignment: CDR1 LGHDT and CDR2 YNNKEL (reference sequence). CDR3 coding DNA: TGTGCCAGCAGCCTGACGGACGGGCGATTGGAGACCCAGTACTTC. This codes for CASSLTDGRLETQYF.

In this sample, this clonotype turned up a few times. The genes are TRBV12-3 or TRBV12-4 and TRBJ2-7; 9 bases align to TRBD1. V dropped 1 base and J dropped 8; count of bases not matched to a gene: 3. There are 13 residues in the CDR3. The CDR3 here is CASSLGGQGKQYF. CDR3 sequence (DNA): TGTGCCAGCAGTTTAGGGGGACAGGGCAAGCAGTACTTC.

The chain uses TRBV6-1 and TRBJ2-7, with a tentative D call TRBD1 (5 bases). Trimming cost V 9 bases and J 1 base, with 10 bases left between them. CDR1 and CDR2 (germline): MNHNS, SASEGT. CDR3 size: 12 residues. CDR3 loop: CASIDSSYEQYF. The CDR3 region has the DNA TGTGCCAGTATCGACAGTTCCTACGAGCAGTACTTC.

The CDR3 spells CASSLGGAGQGGELFF. CDR3 in DNA: TGTGCCAGCAGCTTGGGAGGTGCAGGGCAGGGCGGGGAGCTGTTTTTT. The chain links TRBV7-2 to TRBJ2-2, with a weak D call TRBD2 (6 bases). The CDR3 covers 16 residues. CDR1 and CDR2 from the germline V gene are SGHTA and FQGNSA. Trimming cost V 3 bases and J 7 bases, with 18 bases left between them.

This chain uses TRBV7-2 with TRBJ2-1; 12 bases agree with TRBD2. Germline CDR1 SGHTA, CDR2 FQGNSA. Trimming at V came to 4 bases and at J to 7 bases, leaving 5 bases not matched to a gene. The CDR3 contains 15 residues. CDR3 sequence reads: CASSSGLAGLNEQFF. The CDR3 DNA is TGTGCCAGCAGCTCCGGACTAGCGGGGCTAAATGAGCAGTTCTTC.

This clonotype was seen a few times. The chain uses TRBV5-7 and TRBJ2-7, with D possibly being TRBD1 (6 bases). TRBV5-7 is recorded as an ORF, its role being uncertain. V dropped 5 bases and J dropped 2 bases, with 17 bases sitting between them. The CDR3 loop spans 15 amino acids. The CDR3 DNA reads as TGTGCCAGCAGTTCTGGACAGAGGCTCCCCTACGAGCAGTACGTC. This sequence encodes CASSSGQRLPYEQYV.

In this sample, this clonotype turned up a few times. This chain joins TRBV5-1 and TRBJ1-2, with 10 bases that match TRBD1. The CDR3 has 16 residues. The J segment lost 4 bases and the V segment lost 7 bases, leaving 13 bases of the junction unmatched. Germline V gives CDR1 SGHRS, CDR2 YFSETQ. CDR3 bases: TGCGCCAGCGGTCGGGACAGGGGCTCGGTTAGCTATGGCTACACCTTC. Translation gives CASGRDRGSVSYGYTF.

The chain recombines TRBV27 with TRBJ1-5, with TRBD1 matching over 9 bases. This CDR3 region has 16 residues. Losses at the gene ends were 3 bases for V and 1 base for J; bases not matched to a gene: 4. Germline V lookup: CDR1 MNHEY, CDR2 SMNVEV (reference sequence). Here the CDR3 reads CASSFGTGRSNQPQHF. DNA of the CDR3: TGTGCCAGCAGTTTTGGGACAGGGAGGAGCAATCAGCCCCAGCATTTT.

The gene calls are TRBV21-1 and TRBJ1-3; the table's D call, TRBD1, was not checked against the DNA. TRBV21-1 is a recognized pseudogene. The CDR3 extends over 17 amino acids. The DNA of the CDR3 is TGTGCCAGCAGCAATCCCGGGACAGGAGCTTCTGGAAACACCATATATTTT. Its translation: CASSNPGTGASGNTIYF.

This CDR3 is CATSRGGTPSPLHF. Written as DNA, the CDR3 is TGTGCCACCAGCAGGGGAGGGACACCATCACCCCTCCACTTT. The V and J genes are TRBV15 and TRBJ1-6; maybe TRBD1 (6 bases). The length of the CDR3 is 14 residues. The germline V gene has CDR1 LNHNV and CDR2 YYDKDF (reference sequence). Deletions cut 3 bases from V and 10 bases from J, with 13 bases between.

There are a few counts of this clonotype. The chain links TRBV7-9 to TRBJ2-7; TRBD1 aligns across 10 bases. This CDR3 spans 14 amino acids. Germline values: CDR1 SEHNR, CDR2 FQNEAQ (reference sequence). Unmatched junction bases numbered 6, after V lost 5 bases and J lost 5 bases. The CDR3 DNA is TGTGCCAGCAGCCAGACAGGGGGCTACCACGAGCAGTACTTC. Its protein is CASSQTGGYHEQYF.

This clonotype was found a few times. This chain connects TRBV28 to TRBJ2-2; TRBD1 matches at 9 bases. CDR1 is MDHEN, CDR2 SYDVKM, per germline. The CDR3 totals 18 residues. J gave up 9 bases and V 6 bases, and 20 bases lay outside the gene matches. CDR3 protein: CASSSQLRDREISRELFF. The CDR3 nucleotides are TGTGCCAGCAGCTCACAGCTCCGGGACAGGGAAATCAGCAGGGAGCTGTTTTTT.

This clonotype appeared a few times. The chain combines TRBV7-2 with TRBJ1-6, with D possibly being TRBD1 (5 bases). This CDR3 has 14 amino acids. Trimming removed 2 bases at V and 9 bases at J, with 11 bases between. Germline V CDR1 and CDR2: SGHTA, FQGNSA. Here the CDR3 reads CASSLNGGRSPLHF. In DNA form, the CDR3 reads TGTGCCAGCAGCTTAAATGGGGGTCGTTCACCCCTCCACTTT.

The table lists this clonotype with many counts. V gene TRBV5-1 combines with J gene TRBJ2-3, with D possibly matching TRBD1 (7 bases). The CDR3 is made up of 14 amino acids. V was trimmed by 0 bases and J by 5 bases, leaving 10 bases between them. The germline V gene has CDR1 SGHRS and CDR2 YFSETQ. The CDR3: CASSLGQGGDTQYF. The DNA for the CDR3 is TGCGCCAGCAGCTTGGGACAGGGAGGAGATACGCAGTATTTT.

The genes are TRBV5-1 and TRBJ2-5; TRBD2 is a possible D gene (5 bases). V was clipped by 4 bases and J by 4 bases, with 17 bases between them. The CDR3 loop spans 15 amino acids. Per the germline V gene, CDR1 is SGHRS and CDR2 is YFSETQ. The CDR3 sequence: CASSGAGPRGETQYF. As DNA, the CDR3 is TGCGCCAGCAGCGGAGCTGGACCTCGGGGAGAGACCCAGTACTTC.

The rearrangement joins TRBV14 to TRBJ2-5; D unclear. The CDR3 runs 13 residues. Trimming cost V 5 bases and J 1 base, with 8 bases left between them. CDR1 is SGHDN, CDR2 FVKESK, per germline. The CDR3 region is CASSTYVQETQYF. The CDR3 region has the DNA TGTGCCAGCAGCACCTACGTCCAAGAGACCCAGTACTTC. Drawing the rest from reference TRBV14 and TRBJ2-5, the complete variable domain is EAGVTQFPSHSVIEKGQTVTLRCDPISGHDNLYWYRRVMGKEIKFLLHFVKESKQDESGMPNNRFLAERTGGTYSTLKVQPAELEDSGVYFCASSTYVQETQYFGPGTRLLVL.

The chain couples TRBV7-2 to TRBJ2-5; 7 bases are a match to TRBD2. CDR1 and CDR2 from the germline V gene are SGHTA and FQGNSA. CDR3 length: 17 residues. V lost 4 bases and J lost 0; bases outside the gene matches: 11. This CDR3 reads CASSSERAGVYQETQYF. The CDR3 DNA follows: TGTGCCAGCAGCTCCGAACGGGCGGGAGTGTACCAAGAGACCCAGTACTTC.

This CDR3 is CSGLDGYGYTF. CDR3 sequence (DNA): TGCAGTGGTCTGGACGGTTATGGCTACACCTTC. The chain recombines TRBV20-1 with TRBJ1-2; no clear D gene. V lost 7 bases to trimming and J lost 5 bases, with 11 bases between them. This CDR3 has 11 residues. CDR1 DFQATT and CDR2 SNEGSKA come from the germline V gene (reference sequence).